The 16 T cell receptor beta chains below all came from one sample that was sequenced in a study of blood T cell repertoires in COVID-19. Some clones are missing from TCRdb's copy, which holds only in-frame ones; the method was immunoSEQ multiplex PCR. Of roughly 50,000 clones in the sample, 70% to 90% are singletons; the top ten hold 11% to 15%. The sample taken for sequencing was peripheral blood. All receptors derive from a man aged 70 or older with acute or convalescent COVID-19.

The chain has TRBV19 and TRBJ2-3; D gene ambiguous. The CDR3 length is 15 residues. CDR1 and CDR2 from the germline V gene are LNHDA and SQIVND (reference sequence). V was shortened by 6 bases and J by 2 bases, with 15 bases between the two germline ends. CDR3 in DNA: TGTGCCAGTAGGAGTTCGCGTAAGCCCACAGATACGCAGTATTTT. Residues: CASRSSRKPTDTQYF.

The rearrangement uses TRBV9 and TRBJ2-1, with TRBD2 identical over 9 bases. The CDR3 has 16 amino acids. The V gene end was trimmed by 0 bases and the J gene end by 0 bases; junction bases not matched to a gene: 1. Germline V gene sequence: CDR1 SGDLS, CDR2 YYNGEE. CDR3 coding DNA: TGTGCCAGCAGCGTAGATAGCGGGAGCTCCTACAATGAGCAGTTCTTC. It specifies CASSVDSGSSYNEQFF.

The CDR3 protein is CASRLMTATNTEAFF. The CDR3 DNA sequence: TGTGCCAGCAGATTAATGACAGCTACGAACACTGAAGCTTTCTTT. The V call is TRBV6-5, the J call TRBJ1-1, with D maybe TRBD1 (5 bases). Germline V gene lookup returns CDR1 MNHEY and CDR2 SVGAGI. The ends were cut back, 6 bases at V and 1 base at J, with 15 bases in the middle. The CDR3 runs 15 residues.

This chain uses TRBV27 with TRBJ2-7; 9 bases agree with TRBD2. The CDR3 has 16 amino acids. V was pared by 5 bases and J by 3 bases, with 11 bases of the junction left unmatched. Germline CDR1 is MNHEY and CDR2 is SMNVEV (reference sequence). As DNA, the CDR3 is TGTGCCAGCAGTGTGGGACTAGCTGACTTCAGCTACGAGCAGTACTTC. It yields the protein CASSVGLADFSYEQYF.

CDR3 residues: CASSKQGTSTDTQYF. CDR3 DNA: TGTGCCAGCAGTAAACAGGGGACTAGCACAGATACGCAGTATTTT. V is TRBV6-5 and J is TRBJ2-3, with D perhaps TRBD1 (7 bases). Germline CDR1 MNHEY, CDR2 SVGAGI. V was cut by 5 bases and J by 0 bases, with 12 bases left in between. CDR3 length equals 15 residues.

The rearrangement joins TRBV29-1 to TRBJ1-2; no reliable D call. The V end lost 2 bases, the J end lost 8 bases, and 12 bases lay between the germline ends. The CDR3 is 12 amino acids. Germline CDR1 reads SQVTM; CDR2 reads ANQGSEA. The DNA for the CDR3 is TGCAGCGTTGAACGAGACTTTGGGGGCTACACCTTC. Protein: CSVERDFGGYTF.

The rearrangement joins TRBV18 to TRBJ1-2; no clear D. Per the germline V gene, CDR1 is KGHSH and CDR2 is LQKENI. The CDR3 has 14 amino acids. Trimming shortened V by 3 bases and J by 8 bases, and 16 bases separated the two germline ends. The CDR3 region is CASSPARPLSGYTF. CDR3 nucleotides: TGTGCCAGCTCACCGGCCAGGCCTCTATCGGGCTACACCTTC.

The chain uses TRBV7-9 and TRBJ1-1; no reliable D call. The CDR3 covers 14 residues. V gave up 3 bases and J gave up 0 bases, with 8 bases separating them. The V gene's germline CDR1 is SEHNR and CDR2 FQNEAQ (reference sequence). The CDR3 loop is CASSFSDMNTEAFF. Written as DNA, the CDR3 is TGTGCCAGCAGCTTTTCAGACATGAACACTGAAGCTTTCTTT.

The V and J genes are TRBV28 and TRBJ2-4; possibly TRBD1 for D (5 bases). Germline CDR1 is MDHEN and CDR2 is SYDVKM. V was shortened by 3 bases and J by 5 bases, with 8 bases between the two germline ends. The CDR3 contains 13 residues. CDR3 nucleotide sequence: TGTGCCAGCAGTTTGGGGCAGGAAAACATTCAGTACTTC. Residues: CASSLGQENIQYF.

This chain links TRBV28 with TRBJ1-2; D is perhaps TRBD1 (5 bases). CDR1 and CDR2 from the germline V gene are MDHEN and SYDVKM. V dropped 5 bases and J dropped 6 bases, with 10 bases sitting between them. The CDR3 has 12 residues. The DNA for the CDR3 is TGTGCCAGCAGTACCAGGACAAATGGCTACACCTTC. Translated, it gives CASSTRTNGYTF.

The sample holds a few counts of this clone. The chain joins TRBV5-6 to TRBJ1-3; 8 positions match TRBD1. The CDR3 runs to 15 residues. The germline V gene has CDR1 SGHDT and CDR2 YYEEEE. The V gene end was trimmed by 5 bases and the J gene end by 2 bases; junction bases not matched to a gene: 6. The CDR3 here is CASSLTQGAGNTIYF. The DNA for the CDR3 is TGTGCCAGCAGTTTAACACAGGGGGCTGGAAACACCATATATTTT. Supplemented by reference TRBV5-6 and TRBJ1-3, the full variable domain reads DAGVTQSPTHLIKTRGQQVTLRCSPKSGHDTVSWYQQALGQGPQFIFQYYEEEERQRGNFPDRFSGHQFPNYSSELNVNALLLGDSALYLCASSLTQGAGNTIYFGEGSWLTVV.

This rearrangement joins TRBV11-2 to TRBJ1-5; 9 positions match TRBD1. The V segment lost 6 bases and the J segment 7 bases; nucleotides outside the gene matches: 4. Germline V lookup: CDR1 SGHAT, CDR2 FQNNGV. CDR3 length: 13 amino acids. Here the CDR3 reads CASSLTGGQPQHF. In DNA, the CDR3 is TGTGCCAGCAGTCTTACAGGGGGCCAGCCCCAGCATTTT.

This clone was seen once. The V call is TRBV5-1, the J call TRBJ1-1, with D perhaps TRBD1 (6 bases). This CDR3 has 13 amino acids. Germline loops: CDR1 SGHRS, CDR2 YFSETQ. The V gene lost 4 bases and the J gene lost 5 bases, with 12 bases spanning the gap. The CDR3: CASSLGQATEAFF. CDR3 DNA: TGCGCCAGCAGCCTGGGACAAGCAACTGAAGCTTTCTTT.

The chain combines TRBV27 with TRBJ2-1; tentative D call: TRBD2 (7 bases). The V end was cut by 6 bases, the J end by 7 bases, with 19 bases between. Germline CDR1 is MNHEY and CDR2 is SMNVEV (reference sequence). The CDR3 covers 15 residues. The CDR3 is CASRRGGGAGNEQFF. The CDR3 DNA follows: TGTGCCAGCAGAAGAGGTGGGGGGGCCGGGAATGAGCAGTTCTTC.

CDR3 in DNA: TGCGCCAGCAGCCGGGGGGGACAGGGAGCCGAAAAACTGTTTTTT. It yields the protein CASSRGGQGAEKLFF. V gene TRBV4-1 combines with J gene TRBJ1-4; 9 bases match TRBD1. The CDR3 consists of 15 residues. Trimming removed 4 bases from V and 8 bases from J; junction bases left unmatched: 8. Germline CDR1 is MGHRA and CDR2 is YSYEKL.

The chain links TRBV7-9 to TRBJ2-7; 8 bases are shared with TRBD1. The germline CDR1 and CDR2 sequences are SEHNR and FQNEAQ (reference sequence). The V gene end was trimmed by 5 bases and the J gene end by 2 bases; junction bases not matched to a gene: 8. The CDR3 contains 15 residues. Written as DNA, the CDR3 is TGTGCCAGCAGCGCCAGAGGGACAGGTACCTACGAGCAGTACGTC. This translates into CASSARGTGTYEQYV.